The 22 T cell receptor beta chains given below trace back to one sample, sequenced in a study of CD8+CD57+ T cells in acquired aplastic anemia. Genomic DNA constituted the template upon which TCR beta VDJ and CDR3 profiling was performed. TCRdb fed the reads into MiXCR, producing one record per CDR3 protein. The data show around 200,000 distinct CDR3 sequences, around 63% seen once. Individuals selected for sequencing had exhibited CD8+CD57+ cell expansion on flow cytometry. Sequenced: sorted CD4+, CD8+, or CD8+CD57+ T cells (not recorded which) from PBMCs. All receptors come from a human donor with aplastic anemia.

With respect to this clonotype: It may be a read error: a sequence one base away is much more abundant. The chain is built from TRBV5-5 and TRBJ1-2; D ambiguous. CDR3 size: 13 residues. Per germline, CDR1 SGHKS and CDR2 YYEKEE (reference sequence). The V end lost 4 bases, the J end lost 4 bases, and 11 bases lay between the germline ends. The CDR3 DNA reads as TGTGCCAGCAGCCAACTTGGCAGCTATGGCTACACCTTC. Amino acid sequence: CASSQLGSYGYTF.

This chain joins TRBV19 and TRBJ2-7; tentatively, D is TRBD2 (6 bases). The germline V and J ends were trimmed by 3 bases and 7 bases, with 13 bases remaining between them. CDR3 length: 13 residues. In germline, CDR1 is LNHDA, CDR2 SQIVND (reference sequence). CDR3 in DNA: TGTGCCAGTAGTATTGGAGGGGCAGGTGAGCAGTACTTC. Its translation: CASSIGGAGEQYF.

The sample holds many counts of this clonotype. The rearrangement uses TRBV7-9 and TRBJ1-4; 7 nucleotides align to TRBD1. Germline V gene sequence: CDR1 SEHNR, CDR2 FQNEAQ (reference sequence). The J segment lost 4 bases and the V segment lost 1 base, leaving 0 bases of the junction unmatched. This CDR3 is 14 amino acids long. The CDR3 region is CASSLDRGNEKLFF. For the CDR3, the DNA is TGTGCCAGCAGCTTAGACAGGGGTAATGAAAAACTGTTTTTT. The full variable domain, in which reference TRBV7-9 and TRBJ1-4 provide the parts outside the CDR3, is DTGVSQNPRHKITKRGQNVTFRCDPISEHNRLYWYRQTLGQGPEFLTYFQNEAQLEKSRLLSDRFSAERPKGSFSTLEIQRTEQGDSAMYLCASSLDRGNEKLFFGSGTQLSVL.

The chain links TRBV12-3 or TRBV12-4 to TRBJ2-6, with D perhaps assigned TRBD1 or TRBD2 (6 bases each). Deletions cut 1 base from V and 0 bases from J, with 16 bases between. CDR3 length: 19 residues. The CDR3 region has the DNA TGTGCCAGCAGTTTAGAAGCGTTGGGGGGCCTCTCTGGGGCCAACGTCCTGACTTTC. Residues: CASSLEALGGLSGANVLTF.

The chain links TRBV29-1 to TRBJ1-2; no clear D gene. Germline-derived CDR1 and CDR2 are SQVTM and ANQGSEA. With 1 base removed from V and 0 bases from J, the gap between germline ends came to 9 bases. This CDR3 is 14 amino acids long. The CDR3 DNA is TGCAGCGTTGAAGGCCGGTGGACTAACTATGGCTACACCTTC. Protein: CSVEGRWTNYGYTF.

In its sample, this clonotype was seen many times. The chain joins TRBV7-9 to TRBJ1-5; 7 bases map to TRBD1. Germline CDR1 SEHNR, CDR2 FQNEAQ (reference sequence). The CDR3 length is 13 residues. V shed 4 bases and J 4 bases; nucleotides not matched to a gene: 1. The chain's CDR3 is CASSSGGNQPQHF. CDR3 in DNA: TGTGCCAGCAGCTCAGGGGGAAATCAGCCCCAGCATTTT. The whole variable domain, remainder taken from reference TRBV7-9 and TRBJ1-5, is DTGVSQNPRHKITKRGQNVTFRCDPISEHNRLYWYRQTLGQGPEFLTYFQNEAQLEKSRLLSDRFSAERPKGSFSTLEIQRTEQGDSAMYLCASSSGGNQPQHFGDGTRLSIL.

Of note for this clonotype: The junction does not match germline at one end; this may be a read error. In nucleotides, the CDR3 is TGTGCCAGCAGTGACTCCCTTATGAACACTGAAGCTTTCTTT. This encodes CASSDSLMNTEAFF. The V and J genes are TRBV10-2 and TRBJ1-1; unclear D gene. This CDR3 has 14 amino acids. CDR1 and CDR2 (germline): WSHSY, SAAADI.

The genes are TRBV9 and TRBJ2-7, with 7 bases identical to TRBD1. The CDR3 contains 15 residues. V lost 4 bases, J lost 5 bases, and 12 bases stayed unmatched. Germline CDR1 is SGDLS and CDR2 is YYNGEE. The CDR3 protein is CASSLTTGDPHEQYF. CDR3 DNA sequence: TGTGCCAGCAGCCTCACTACAGGGGACCCGCACGAGCAGTACTTC.

This clonotype was recorded many times. This chain connects TRBV5-1 to TRBJ2-7, with D hard to call. V lost 2 bases and J lost 3, with 12 bases in between. The CDR3 spans 14 residues. Germline V gives CDR1 SGHRS, CDR2 YFSETQ. The DNA for the CDR3 is TGCGCCAGCAGCTTCGGCAATTCGTTCTACGAGCAGTACTTC. Protein sequence: CASSFGNSFYEQYF.

About this clonotype: A read error may account for a junction end that differs from germline. The V gene is TRBV7-7, the J gene TRBJ2-5, with D possibly matching TRBD2 (5 bases). Germline CDR1 is SSHAT and CDR2 is FNYEAQ (reference sequence). The CDR3 is made up of 13 amino acids. The CDR3 sequence is CASSTGNEETQYF. CDR3 nucleotides: TGTGCTAGCAGTACCGGGAACGAAGAGACCCAGTACTTC.

The chain joins TRBV2 to TRBJ2-1, with 9 positions matching TRBD2. CDR3 length: 15 amino acids. The V and J ends lost 5 bases and 5 bases, in that order; junction bases with no gene match: 7. The germline CDR1 and CDR2 sequences are SNHLY and FYNNEI. The CDR3 loop is CASSFAGGRNNEQFF. DNA of the CDR3: TGTGCCAGCAGTTTCGCGGGGGGGCGGAACAATGAGCAGTTCTTC.

This clonotype was seen repeatedly, ten times or more. V is TRBV9 and J is TRBJ2-7; D is perhaps TRBD2 (6 bases). Germline V lookup: CDR1 SGDLS, CDR2 YYNGEE. CDR3 size: 14 residues. V shed 4 bases and J shed 0 bases, with 11 bases lying between them. CDR3 sequence reads: CASSPGGNSYEQYF. The CDR3 DNA follows: TGTGCCAGCAGCCCCGGCGGGAACTCCTACGAGCAGTACTTC. Looking up the rest from reference TRBV9 and TRBJ2-7 gives the full variable domain: DSGVTQTPKHLITATGQRVTLRCSPRSGDLSVYWYQQSLDQGLQFLIQYYNGEERAKGNILERFSAQQFPDLHSELNLSSLELGDSALYFCASSPGGNSYEQYFGPGTRLTVT.

The rearrangement links TRBV5-1 to TRBJ1-2; 7 bases agree with TRBD1. Germline trimming cut 1 base from V and 8 bases from J; bases unmatched to any gene: 20. CDR3 length: 18 residues. Germline V CDR1 and CDR2: SGHRS, YFSETQ. For the CDR3, the DNA is TGCGCCAGCAGCTTGAAGGGGGCAGTAGTTCCTCGGGCTCGGGGCTACACCTTC. This codes for CASSLKGAVVPRARGYTF.

For this clonotype: It may be a read error: a sequence one base away is much more abundant. V usage is TRBV11-2 and J usage is TRBJ1-3; D uncertain. Germline V gene sequence: CDR1 SGHAT, CDR2 FQNNGV. This CDR3 has 13 amino acids. The CDR3 coding sequence is TGTGCCAGCGAGGAGAGTAATAGAAACACCATACATTTT. It encodes CASEESNRNTIHF.

The chain combines TRBV15 with TRBJ2-7; TRBD2 might be the D (5 bases). This CDR3 is built from 14 residues. CDR1 LNHNV and CDR2 YYDKDF come from the germline V gene (reference sequence). With 1 base removed from V and 6 bases from J, the gap between germline ends came to 13 bases. Written as DNA, the CDR3 is TGTGCCACCAGCAGAGGTCGGTGGGAGACCGAGCAGTACTTC. As protein: CATSRGRWETEQYF.

The rearrangement uses TRBV24-1 and TRBJ1-5, with unresolved D. Trimming pared 5 bases from V and 10 bases from J, leaving 14 bases between. The CDR3 is 13 residues long. Germline V lookup: CDR1 KGHDR, CDR2 SFDVKD. As DNA, the CDR3 is TGTGCCACCAGTGCGCGAAGCGGAGGCCCCCAGCATTTT. Translated, it gives CATSARSGGPQHF.

This chain uses TRBV20-1 with TRBJ2-1; 12 bases fit TRBD2. In germline, CDR1 is DFQATT, CDR2 SNEGSKA (reference sequence). V trimming: 4 bases; J trimming: 8 bases; junction bases outside the gene matches: 9. CDR3 length equals 15 residues. CDR3 protein: CSATTTSGSVDEQFF. For the CDR3, the DNA is TGCAGTGCTACAACGACTAGCGGGAGTGTCGATGAGCAGTTCTTC.

About this clonotype itself: The CDR3 end shows no conserved phenylalanine or tryptophan, and so a read error is likely. Because the CDR3's place on the DNA is in doubt, the DNA is left out and the CDR3 is given as listed by TCRdb. The V gene is TRBV12-3 or TRBV12-4, the J gene TRBJ1-1. The CDR3 comprises 8 residues, both ends counted. CDR3 sequence: CASSNSGP.

At least ten counts were recorded for this clonotype. The V call is TRBV24-1, the J call TRBJ2-7; D may match TRBD1 or TRBD2 (6 bases each). This CDR3 is built from 15 residues. Trimming shortened V by 6 bases and J by 7 bases, and 21 bases separated the two germline ends. Germline assignment: CDR1 KGHDR and CDR2 SFDVKD. CDR3 in amino acids: CATSPRSGGREEQYF. CDR3 bases: TGTGCCACCAGTCCCAGAAGTGGGGGGCGCGAGGAGCAGTACTTC.

This clonotype was counted between two and nine times. This chain connects TRBV19 to TRBJ1-6; D gene ambiguous. The CDR3 is 15 amino acids. The germline V gene has CDR1 LNHDA and CDR2 SQIVND (reference sequence). V lost 1 base and J lost 9, with 13 bases in between. The CDR3 DNA reads as TGTGCCAGTAGTATAGGCGGGTGGCAGGCTTCACCCCTCCACTTT. Protein sequence: CASSIGGWQASPLHF.

The chain carries TRBV2 and TRBJ2-1; D is possibly TRBD1 or TRBD2 (5 bases each). CDR1 is SNHLY and CDR2 is FYNNEI in the germline V gene. With 6 bases removed from V and 1 base from J, the gap between germline ends came to 13 bases. The length of the CDR3 is 15 residues. The CDR3 region is CASRGDQASYNEQFF. CDR3 DNA sequence: TGTGCCAGCAGGGGGGATCAAGCGTCCTACAATGAGCAGTTCTTC.

The chain employs TRBV20-1 and TRBJ2-7, with D possibly TRBD2 on 5 matching bases. This CDR3 has 13 amino acids. CDR1 DFQATT and CDR2 SNEGSKA come from the germline V gene (reference sequence). The V gene lost 6 bases and the J gene lost 1 base, with 13 bases spanning the gap. The CDR3, as DNA: TGCAGTGCCCGCGGACTCGTATCCTACGAGCAGTACTTC. Its protein product is CSARGLVSYEQYF.